Each of the 25 T cell receptor beta chains below was sequenced from the same sample in a study of blood T cell repertoires in COVID-19. Generated by immunoSEQ multiplex PCR, the TCRdb table keeps only in-frame clones and is missing some. The data contain 300,000 to 400,000 clones, around 83% of them singletons. The material sequenced was peripheral blood. Receptors originate from a man between 25 and 39 years old with active or convalescent COVID-19.

This clone was seen more than once but under ten times. This chain links TRBV20-1 with TRBJ1-2, with 7 bases fitting TRBD1. Unmatched junction bases numbered 5, after V lost 3 bases and J lost 4 bases. CDR1 is DFQATT, CDR2 SNEGSKA, per germline (reference sequence). The CDR3 has 13 residues. Here the CDR3 reads CSASTQGVYGYTF. As DNA, the CDR3 is TGCAGTGCTAGTACCCAGGGGGTCTATGGCTACACCTTC.

The genes are TRBV7-2 and TRBJ1-4; the match to TRBD1 covers 7 bases. The germline V gene has CDR1 SGHTA and CDR2 FQGNSA. The CDR3 contains 14 residues. J lost 6 bases, V lost 4 bases, and 5 bases had no gene match. For the CDR3, the DNA is TGTGCCAGCAGCTCGACAGGGTCTTATGAAAAACTGTTTTTT. Encoded protein: CASSSTGSYEKLFF. Drawing the rest from reference TRBV7-2 and TRBJ1-4, the complete variable domain is GAGVSQSPSNKVTEKGKDVELRCDPISGHTALYWYRQSLGQGLEFLIYFQGNSAPDKSGLPSDRFSAERTGGSVSTLTIQRTQQEDSAVYLCASSSTGSYEKLFFGSGTQLSVL.

This rearrangement joins TRBV6-2 or TRBV6-3 to TRBJ2-4; D remains ambiguous. The CDR3 has 12 amino acids. Per germline, CDR1 MNHEY and CDR2 SVGEGT. Trimming pared 2 bases from V and 5 bases from J, leaving 4 bases between. CDR3 loop: CASSYTENIQYF. DNA for the CDR3: TGTGCCAGCAGTTACACAGAAAACATTCAGTACTTC.

This clone was observed a few times. This chain connects TRBV27 to TRBJ1-4; maybe TRBD1 (5 bases). V shed 4 bases and J shed 10 bases, with 25 bases lying between them. This CDR3 comprises 17 residues. Per the germline V gene, CDR1 is MNHEY and CDR2 is SMNVEV (reference sequence). In nucleotides, the CDR3 is TGTGCCAGCAGTTCCGAACCTGGTGGGGCACAGAAGGGAAAACTGTTTTTT. Translation gives CASSSEPGGAQKGKLFF.

V is TRBV24-1 and J is TRBJ1-5; TRBD1 aligns across 9 bases. This CDR3 has 15 amino acids. In germline, CDR1 is KGHDR, CDR2 SFDVKD. J was trimmed by 9 bases and V by 3 bases; bases with no gene match: 8. CDR3 loop: CATSDGGTGSGPQHF. The CDR3 nucleotides are TGTGCCACCAGTGATGGGGGGACAGGGTCGGGGCCCCAGCATTTT.

The genes are TRBV4-1 and TRBJ2-1, with D maybe TRBD1 (5 bases). The CDR3 extends over 16 amino acids. Germline V CDR1 and CDR2: MGHRA, YSYEKL. V lost 4 bases to trimming and J lost 2 bases, with 15 bases between them. CDR3 DNA: TGCGCCAGCAGCCCATCCGTACAGGTCACCTACAATGAGCAGTTCTTC. As protein: CASSPSVQVTYNEQFF.

This clone was counted a few times. The chain is built from TRBV5-5 and TRBJ2-2, with no clear D. Germline CDR1 and CDR2: SGHKS and YYEKEE (reference sequence). The CDR3 covers 12 residues. The germline V and J ends were trimmed by 3 bases and 4 bases, with 4 bases remaining between them. CDR3 nucleotide sequence: TGTGCCAGCAGCTCTCGCACCGGGGAGCTGTTTTTT. The encoded protein is CASSSRTGELFF.

This clone turned up a few times. The V gene is TRBV18, the J gene TRBJ2-7, with 8 positions matching TRBD1. Germline V lookup: CDR1 KGHSH, CDR2 LQKENI. V was pared by 3 bases and J by 6 bases, with 10 bases of the junction left unmatched. The CDR3 consists of 15 residues. CDR3 DNA: TGTGCCAGCTCACCTCCGGTCGGACAGGGAGGCGAGCAGTACTTC. It translates to CASSPPVGQGGEQYF.

The V and J genes are TRBV6-5 and TRBJ1-1; unclear D gene. The V end was cut by 0 bases, the J end by 6 bases, with 8 bases between. The CDR3 contains 13 residues. The germline V gene encodes CDR1 MNHEY and CDR2 SVGAGI. CDR3 sequence (DNA): TGTGCCAGCAGTTACTCGGTTTCGGCTGAAGCTTTCTTT. Amino acid sequence: CASSYSVSAEAFF.

The rearrangement links TRBV19 to TRBJ2-1; no reliable D call. Trimming shortened V by 6 bases and J by 2 bases, and 5 bases separated the two germline ends. CDR3 length: 12 amino acids. The germline gives CDR1 LNHDA, CDR2 SQIVND (reference sequence). The CDR3 DNA reads as TGTGCCAGTAGACAGACCTACAATGAGCAGTTCTTC. Its protein product is CASRQTYNEQFF.

The chain recombines TRBV7-2 with TRBJ2-7; D remains ambiguous. The V gene lost 7 bases and the J gene lost 4 bases, with 8 bases spanning the gap. Germline values: CDR1 SGHTA, CDR2 FQGNSA. This CDR3 contains 11 residues. Here the CDR3 reads CASTFGYEQYF. CDR3 DNA sequence: TGTGCCAGCACCTTCGGGTACGAGCAGTACTTC.

V usage is TRBV6-2 or TRBV6-3 and J usage is TRBJ2-7; 7 bases line up with TRBD1. CDR1 MNHEY and CDR2 SVGEGT come from the germline V gene. The CDR3 is 15 residues long. The junction had 8 bases not matched to a gene; V was cut back by 6 bases and J by 0 bases. The CDR3 reads CASSKGQLSSYEQYF. The DNA for the CDR3 is TGTGCCAGCAGCAAGGGACAGTTATCCTCCTACGAGCAGTACTTC.

The rearrangement uses TRBV5-1 and TRBJ1-1, with 11 nucleotides matching TRBD1. The junction had 12 bases not matched to a gene; V was cut back by 4 bases and J by 4 bases. Per germline, CDR1 SGHRS and CDR2 YFSETQ. This CDR3 is 17 amino acids long. CDR3 nucleotide sequence: TGCGCCAGCAGCCCACCGGGACAGGGGGGGTCGGGCACTGAAGCTTTCTTT. As protein: CASSPPGQGGSGTEAFF. Full variable domain (remainder filled in from reference TRBV5-1 and TRBJ1-1): KAGVTQTPRYLIKTRGQQVTLSCSPISGHRSVSWYQQTPGQGLQFLFEYFSETQRNKGNFPGRFSGRQFSNSRSEMNVSTLELGDSALYLCASSPPGQGGSGTEAFFGQGTRLTVV.

This chain connects TRBV13 to TRBJ2-3, with TRBD1 as a possible D gene (5 bases). The CDR3 sequence is 11 residues long. CDR1 is PRHDT and CDR2 is FYEKMQ in the germline V gene (reference sequence). For the CDR3, the DNA is TGTGCTTCACCGCAGGGTGGTACGCAGTATTTT. Translation gives CASPQGGTQYF. The full variable domain, its missing parts supplied by reference TRBV13 and TRBJ2-3, is AAGVIQSPRHLIKEKRETATLKCYPIPRHDTVYWYQQGPGQDPQFLISFYEKMQSDKGSIPDRFSAQQFSDYHSELNMSSLELGDSALYFCASPQGGTQYFGPGTRLTVL.

The CDR3 DNA reads TGTGCCAGCTCACCGGGACAGGGGGCGAATCGCCGAAAACTGTTTTTT. Translation: CASSPGQGANRRKLFF. The chain links TRBV18 to TRBJ1-4; 12 bases are shared with TRBD1. The CDR3 runs to 16 residues. The V and J ends lost 3 bases and 10 bases, in that order; junction bases with no gene match: 9. CDR1 and CDR2 (germline): KGHSH, LQKENI.

J is TRBJ2-1 and V is TRBV5-1; TRBD1 might be the D (6 bases). Germline V gene data show CDR1 as SGHRS and CDR2 as YFSETQ. The CDR3 length is 15 residues. The V end was cut by 4 bases, the J end by 2 bases, with 13 bases between. As DNA, the CDR3 is TGCGCCAGCAGCCCGGAACCAGGGGCCTACAATGAGCAGTTCTTC. Amino acids: CASSPEPGAYNEQFF.

The chain links TRBV6-5 to TRBJ1-1, with D maybe TRBD1 (5 bases). V was clipped by 6 bases and J by 1 base, with 9 bases between them. CDR3 length: 13 residues. From germline, CDR1 is MNHEY and CDR2 SVGAGI. CDR3 DNA sequence: TGTGCCAGCAGGGGGGGTTGGAACACTGAAGCTTTCTTT. Protein sequence: CASRGGWNTEAFF.

This sequence joins TRBV5-1 and TRBJ1-1; unclear D gene. This CDR3 has 12 amino acids. V shed 4 bases and J shed 3 bases, with 7 bases lying between them. Germline V gene lookup returns CDR1 SGHRS and CDR2 YFSETQ. CDR3 bases: TGCGCCAGCAGCCCGGGAGACACTGAAGCTTTCTTT. Protein sequence: CASSPGDTEAFF. The complete variable domain, with remaining parts taken from reference TRBV5-1 and TRBJ1-1, reads KAGVTQTPRYLIKTRGQQVTLSCSPISGHRSVSWYQQTPGQGLQFLFEYFSETQRNKGNFPGRFSGRQFSNSRSEMNVSTLELGDSALYLCASSPGDTEAFFGQGTRLTVV.

This rearrangement joins TRBV15 to TRBJ2-1; 9 bases agree with TRBD1. V shed 5 bases, J shed 9 bases, and the junction held 8 bases outside the gene matches. CDR3 length equals 14 residues. In germline, CDR1 is LNHNV, CDR2 YYDKDF (reference sequence). CDR3 DNA: TGTGCCACCAGCTGGGGACAGGGCTTAGGTGAGCAGTTCTTC. Encoded protein: CATSWGQGLGEQFF. The entire variable domain, with the rest obtained from reference TRBV15 and TRBJ2-1, is as follows: DAMVIQNPRYQVTQFGKPVTLSCSQTLNHNVMYWYQQKSSQAPKLLFHYYDKDFNNEADTPDNFQSRRPNTSFCFLDIRSPGLGDTAMYLCATSWGQGLGEQFFGPGTRLTVL.

V usage is TRBV9 and J usage is TRBJ2-1, with 7 positions matching TRBD2. V lost 6 bases and J lost 9; bases outside the gene matches: 9. The CDR3 length is 13 residues. The germline V gene encodes CDR1 SGDLS and CDR2 YYNGEE. CDR3 nucleotide sequence: TGTGCCAGCACCTGGGGAGGGATCGGTGAGCAGTTCTTC. Protein: CASTWGGIGEQFF. Looking up the rest from reference TRBV9 and TRBJ2-1 gives the full variable domain: DSGVTQTPKHLITATGQRVTLRCSPRSGDLSVYWYQQSLDQGLQFLIQYYNGEERAKGNILERFSAQQFPDLHSELNLSSLELGDSALYFCASTWGGIGEQFFGPGTRLTVL.

This chain's CDR3 is CASSYSASYEQYF. The DNA of the CDR3 is TGTGCCAGCAGTTACTCGGCCTCCTACGAGCAGTACTTC. This chain uses TRBV6-6 with TRBJ2-7; D not resolved. CDR3 size: 13 residues. V lost 0 bases and J lost 0, with 3 bases in between. CDR1 is MNHNY and CDR2 is SVGAGI in the germline V gene (reference sequence).

The chain combines TRBV9 with TRBJ2-3, with a tentative D call TRBD2 (5 bases). The CDR3 totals 18 residues. Per the germline V gene, CDR1 is SGDLS and CDR2 is YYNGEE. The ends were cut back, 4 bases at V and 2 bases at J, with 23 bases in the middle. The CDR3 loop reads CASSRHLTDRGITDTQYF. In nucleotides, the CDR3 is TGTGCCAGCAGCCGACACTTGACGGACCGGGGAATCACAGATACGCAGTATTTT.

J is TRBJ1-1 and V is TRBV7-9; D is uncertain. V dropped 5 bases and J dropped 6 bases, with 7 bases sitting between them. CDR1 SEHNR and CDR2 FQNEAQ come from the germline V gene (reference sequence). The CDR3 covers 11 residues. CDR3 protein: CASSLQAEAFF. The CDR3 bases are TGTGCCAGCAGCCTCCAGGCTGAAGCTTTCTTT.

The V call is TRBV4-3, the J call TRBJ2-5; 7 nucleotides line up with TRBD2. The CDR3 contains 15 residues. Trimming cost V 1 base and J 5 bases; bases outside gene matches: 7. Germline CDR1 reads LGHNA; CDR2 reads YSLEER. CDR3 residues: CASSQVGGETETQYF. CDR3 in DNA: TGCGCCAGCAGCCAAGTGGGGGGGGAGACGGAGACCCAGTACTTC.

The V gene is TRBV5-1, the J gene TRBJ1-2; 12 nucleotides match TRBD1. With V trimmed by 4 bases and J by 8 bases, 9 bases remained unmatched. CDR1 and CDR2 (germline): SGHRS, YFSETQ. CDR3 size: 15 residues. The CDR3: CASSTGTGGRDGYTF. In DNA form, the CDR3 reads TGCGCCAGCAGCACCGGGACAGGGGGCCGAGACGGCTACACCTTC.